Presented here are 11 T cell receptor beta chains from one specimen sequenced in a study of cytomegalovirus exposure and HLA in healthy donors. Primers included in the PCR were 60 Vbeta and 13 Jbeta primers. The assay was immunoSEQ multiplex PCR, and TCRdb's table has in-frame clones only and misses some. The table shows roughly 220,000 clones, with 80% to 85% occurring only once. Sample: PBMCs. These receptors all stem from a woman aged 40-49 years in good health and CMV-seronegative.

This clone was counted a single time. The chain uses TRBV4-1 and TRBJ2-3; D remains ambiguous. CDR1 and CDR2 from the germline V gene are MGHRA and YSYEKL. The CDR3 covers 12 residues. The V end lost 2 bases, the J end lost 6 bases, and 6 bases lay between the germline ends. CDR3 in DNA: TGCGCCAGCAGCCAAACGCGCGATACGCAGTATTTT. It specifies CASSQTRDTQYF.

The genes are TRBV7-7 and TRBJ2-5; 7 bases agree with TRBD1. V was clipped by 5 bases and J by 3 bases; unmatched bases: 3. This CDR3 spans 13 amino acids. Germline V CDR1 and CDR2: SSHAT, FNYEAQ (reference sequence). The CDR3 DNA sequence: TGTGCCAGCAGCCCCGGGACAGAAGAGACCCAGTACTTC. As protein: CASSPGTEETQYF. Combining the CDR3 with reference TRBV7-7 and TRBJ2-5 gives the whole variable domain GAGVSQSPRYKVTKRGQDVTLRCDPISSHATLYWYQQALGQGPEFLTYFNYEAQPDKSGLPSDRFSAERPEGSISTLTIQRTEQRDSAMYRCASSPGTEETQYFGPGTRLLVL.

The V and J genes are TRBV5-1 and TRBJ1-1; the match to TRBD1 covers 8 bases. Per the germline V gene, CDR1 is SGHRS and CDR2 is YFSETQ. The CDR3 contains 16 residues. With 0 bases clipped from V and 5 bases from J, the junction kept 9 bases outside the gene matches. The DNA of the CDR3 is TGCGCCAGCAGCTTGGGGCAGGGGGCGATACGGACTGAAGCTTTCTTT. It specifies CASSLGQGAIRTEAFF.

This chain connects TRBV7-9 to TRBJ1-5, with D possibly TRBD1 on 6 matching bases. V was pared by 4 bases and J by 3 bases, with 7 bases between. This CDR3 contains 13 residues. CDR1 and CDR2 (germline): SEHNR, FQNEAQ (reference sequence). The CDR3 sequence is CASSSGVNQPQHF. The CDR3 DNA follows: TGTGCCAGCAGCTCAGGGGTCAATCAGCCCCAGCATTTT. Based on the CDR3 plus reference TRBV7-9 and TRBJ1-5, the full variable domain is DTGVSQNPRHKITKRGQNVTFRCDPISEHNRLYWYRQTLGQGPEFLTYFQNEAQLEKSRLLSDRFSAERPKGSFSTLEIQRTEQGDSAMYLCASSSGVNQPQHFGDGTRLSIL.

The chain employs TRBV5-4 and TRBJ2-2, with 10 bases aligning to TRBD2. Losses at the gene ends were 4 bases for V and 3 bases for J; bases not matched to a gene: 9. The CDR3 extends over 17 amino acids. CDR1 and CDR2 from the germline V gene are SGHNT and YYREEE (reference sequence). CDR3 loop: CASSPGGLAGDTGELFF. The CDR3 DNA follows: TGTGCCAGCAGCCCCGGAGGGCTAGCGGGGGACACCGGGGAGCTGTTTTTT.

As DNA, the CDR3 is TGTGCCAGCAGTTTATCAGGAATCCCCGAGCAGTACTTC. It yields the protein CASSLSGIPEQYF. This chain joins TRBV28 and TRBJ2-7; no firm D call. Germline-derived CDR1 and CDR2 are MDHEN and SYDVKM. This CDR3 has 13 amino acids. The ends were cut back, 1 base at V and 6 bases at J, with 10 bases in the middle.

V gene TRBV7-9 combines with J gene TRBJ1-1, with a weak D call TRBD1 (5 bases). From germline, CDR1 is SEHNR and CDR2 FQNEAQ (reference sequence). This CDR3 spans 12 amino acids. Trimming removed 5 bases from V and 7 bases from J, with 11 bases in between. Here the CDR3 reads CASSLWGYEAFF. The DNA for the CDR3 is TGTGCCAGCAGCCTGTGGGGCTATGAAGCTTTCTTT. The variable domain in full, with the rest retrieved from reference TRBV7-9 and TRBJ1-1, is DTGVSQNPRHKITKRGQNVTFRCDPISEHNRLYWYRQTLGQGPEFLTYFQNEAQLEKSRLLSDRFSAERPKGSFSTLEIQRTEQGDSAMYLCASSLWGYEAFFGQGTRLTVV.

J is TRBJ1-1 and V is TRBV5-6; 8 bases match TRBD1. The V and J ends lost 4 bases and 7 bases, in that order; junction bases with no gene match: 6. There are 13 residues in the CDR3. CDR1 and CDR2 from the germline V gene are SGHDT and YYEEEE. The CDR3 spells CASSNIDRGEAFF. The CDR3 DNA sequence: TGTGCCAGCAGCAACATCGACAGGGGTGAAGCTTTCTTT. The whole variable domain, filled in from reference TRBV5-6 and TRBJ1-1, reads DAGVTQSPTHLIKTRGQQVTLRCSPKSGHDTVSWYQQALGQGPQFIFQYYEEEERQRGNFPDRFSGHQFPNYSSELNVNALLLGDSALYLCASSNIDRGEAFFGQGTRLTVV.

The chain carries TRBV6-5 and TRBJ2-5; 8 bases agree with TRBD1. The J call may be in error: the DNA end matches TRBJ2-7 better. Per the germline V gene, CDR1 is MNHEY and CDR2 is SVGAGI. The CDR3 consists of 15 residues. CDR3 amino acids: CASSYLYRGAYEQYF. DNA of the CDR3: TGTGCCAGCAGTTACCTGTACAGGGGGGCCTACGAGCAGTACTTC.

The chain combines TRBV5-1 with TRBJ2-1; 10 nucleotides line up with TRBD1. The CDR3 runs 16 residues. With 4 bases clipped from V and 3 bases from J, the junction kept 7 bases outside the gene matches. Germline CDR1 and CDR2: SGHRS and YFSETQ. CDR3 sequence (DNA): TGCGCCAGCAGCCTAAACCGGGACAGGGGCTACAATGAGCAGTTCTTC. It is translated as CASSLNRDRGYNEQFF.

The chain is built from TRBV5-1 and TRBJ2-5, with D possibly being TRBD2 (5 bases). From germline, CDR1 is SGHRS and CDR2 YFSETQ. The CDR3 totals 13 residues. V lost 2 bases, J lost 5 bases, and 10 bases lay in between. CDR3: CASSFGERETQYF. CDR3 in DNA: TGCGCCAGCAGCTTCGGGGAGAGGGAGACCCAGTACTTC.